Included here is one T cell receptor beta chain sequence, with context. This specimen belongs to a study of blood T cell repertoires in COVID-19. Study-level background: Sites in the United States, Italy and Spain provided acute and convalescent COVID-19 samples. Sources were T cells, B-cell-depleted T cells, or PBMCs; the material itself was cDNA or gDNA.

The CDR3 contains 13 residues. Per germline, CDR1 MDHEN and CDR2 SYDVKM. Between the trimmed V and J ends, which lost 10 bases and 7 bases, there was a span of 19 bases. Repertoires were generated with immunoSEQ multiplex PCR, while TCRdb's copy carries only in-frame clones and drops some. The repertoire holds fewer than 350,000 clones, with around 87% as singletons. This rearrangement joins TRBV28 to TRBJ1-1, with D possibly being TRBD1 (5 bases). Sequencing input: peripheral blood. This TCR came from a woman in her thirties who had recovered from COVID-19. The CDR3 reads CAISVGREGEAFF. The CDR3 DNA sequence: TGTGCCATCTCTGTGGGGCGGGAAGGTGAAGCTTTCTTT.